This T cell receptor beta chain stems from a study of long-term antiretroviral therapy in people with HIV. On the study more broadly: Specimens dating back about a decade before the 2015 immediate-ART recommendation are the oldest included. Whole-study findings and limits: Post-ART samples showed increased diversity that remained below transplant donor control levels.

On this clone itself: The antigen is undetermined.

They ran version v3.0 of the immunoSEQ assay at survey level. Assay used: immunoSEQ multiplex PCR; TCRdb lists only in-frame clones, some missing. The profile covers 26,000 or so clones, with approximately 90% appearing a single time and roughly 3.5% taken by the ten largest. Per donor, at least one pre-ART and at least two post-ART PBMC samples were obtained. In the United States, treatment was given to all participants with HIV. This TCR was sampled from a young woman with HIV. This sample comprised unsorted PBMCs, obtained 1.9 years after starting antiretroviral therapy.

CDR3 amino acids: CASSFGQTAGANVLTF. CDR3 DNA sequence: TGTGCCAGCAGCTTCGGTCAAACCGCCGGGGCCAACGTCCTGACTTTC. The rearrangement uses TRBV5-8 and TRBJ2-6; D not certain. Trimming removed 2 bases at V and 4 bases at J, with 13 bases between. The CDR3 consists of 16 residues. CDR1 is SGHTS, CDR2 YDEGEE, per germline.